The subject of this entry is one T cell receptor (beta chain). The junction had 4 bases not matched to a gene; V was cut back by 3 bases and J by 0 bases. CDR3 length: 16 residues. CDR1 is MGHRA, CDR2 YSYEKL, per germline. The data originate from a study of blood T cell repertoires in COVID-19. Whole-study context: Researchers got acute and convalescent COVID-19 samples from the United States, Italy and Spain.

Original processing notes: The assay estimated nucleated cells by amplifying reference gene primers. Method: immunoSEQ multiplex PCR; TCRdb's copy keeps in-frame clones and lacks some. That table is the source of V, J and clone size, and D and trimming were worked out from the DNA. There are approximately 51,000 clones in the sample; 86% occur only once, and over 4.5% lies in the top ten. The rearrangement uses TRBV4-1 and TRBJ2-7; 11 positions agree with TRBD2. Sequenced sample: peripheral blood. This sequence originates from a man aged 40-50 years with active COVID-19. The chain's CDR3 is CASSQYSGRASYEQYF. CDR3 nucleotide sequence: TGCGCCAGCAGCCAGTATAGCGGGAGGGCCTCCTACGAGCAGTACTTC.